A selection of T cell receptor beta chains follows, all from one sample in a study of blood T cell repertoires in COVID-19. Measured with immunoSEQ multiplex PCR; TCRdb has only the in-frame clones, and not every one. The sample has 200,000 to 250,000 clones, roughly four fifths seen once. Sequencing was done on a sample of PBMCs or T cells enriched from blood (not recorded which). These receptors all stem from a woman aged 55-69 years who had recovered from COVID-19. CDR3s leave out the opening cysteine and the closing phenylalanine or tryptophan. Fields, in order: V gene, clone size, J gene, CDR3 protein. Clone sizes are given selectively: once, few, many, or a class where the clone is expanded.

V gene: TRBV27
clone size: -
J gene: TRBJ1-1
CDR3 protein: ASRGSGTTEAF

V gene: TRBV7-9
clone size: -
J gene: TRBJ1-2
CDR3 protein: ASSYDIGYT

V gene: TRBV5-1
clone size: once
J gene: TRBJ2-6
CDR3 protein: ASSLGRSGFTGANVLT

V gene: TRBV18
clone size: -
J gene: TRBJ2-2
CDR3 protein: ASSEGRGELF

V gene: TRBV30
clone size: -
J gene: TRBJ2-1
CDR3 protein: AWSVPPHRGESNEQF

V gene: TRBV19
clone size: few
J gene: TRBJ2-2
CDR3 protein: ASNPQGGVNGELF

V gene: TRBV5-6
clone size: -
J gene: TRBJ2-1
CDR3 protein: ASSWDRLYEQF

V gene: TRBV5-4
clone size: -
J gene: TRBJ1-1
CDR3 protein: ASSEQGPRGTEAF

V gene: TRBV3-1/TRBV3-2
clone size: -
J gene: TRBJ1-6
CDR3 protein: ASSQGGHDNSPLH

V gene: TRBV5-4
clone size: -
J gene: TRBJ1-6
CDR3 protein: ASRLGGQGNSPLH

V gene: TRBV5-8
clone size: -
J gene: TRBJ1-5
CDR3 protein: ASSYTFGQGWRQPQH

V gene: TRBV7-8
clone size: -
J gene: TRBJ1-2
CDR3 protein: ASSSVSGGYGYT

V gene: TRBV24-1
clone size: -
J gene: TRBJ1-2
CDR3 protein: ATSDGTGTVGYT

V gene: TRBV25-1
clone size: -
J gene: TRBJ1-2
CDR3 protein: ASSTDRGANYGYT

V gene: TRBV7-9
clone size: few
J gene: TRBJ1-1
CDR3 protein: ASSQDSASTEAF

V gene: TRBV6-1
clone size: few
J gene: TRBJ1-2
CDR3 protein: ASSEATGGSYGYT

V gene: TRBV29-1
clone size: -
J gene: TRBJ1-2
CDR3 protein: SVQGNDGYT

V gene: TRBV25-1
clone size: -
J gene: TRBJ1-1
CDR3 protein: ASSEYTRGEAF

V gene: TRBV27
clone size: -
J gene: TRBJ1-3
CDR3 protein: ASSFFPLRGQDTIY

V gene: TRBV9
clone size: -
J gene: TRBJ1-1
CDR3 protein: ASSTPRHTYDPTGGNTEAF

V gene: TRBV5-4
clone size: -
J gene: TRBJ2-3
CDR3 protein: ASSLDGTGPHTDTQY

V gene: TRBV9
clone size: -
J gene: TRBJ2-5
CDR3 protein: ASSVELQGARETQY

V gene: TRBV5-6
clone size: -
J gene: TRBJ1-4
CDR3 protein: ASSTGQGARGKLF

V gene: TRBV29-1
clone size: -
J gene: TRBJ2-1
CDR3 protein: SVDAGSGGASGQF

V gene: TRBV5-6
clone size: -
J gene: TRBJ2-1
CDR3 protein: ASSDSGGARVNEQF

V gene: TRBV29-1
clone size: few
J gene: TRBJ1-1
CDR3 protein: SAVRAELNTEAF

V gene: TRBV6-5
clone size: -
J gene: TRBJ2-3
CDR3 protein: ASSYSGRFTDTQY

V gene: TRBV18
clone size: -
J gene: TRBJ1-1
CDR3 protein: ASNGGETEAF

V gene: TRBV25-1
clone size: -
J gene: TRBJ1-2
CDR3 protein: ASSSGRDRGGYT